The clone carrying this T cell receptor beta chain was seen once. J was trimmed by 2 bases and V by 0 bases; bases with no gene match: 6. Germline CDR1 SGHNT, CDR2 YYREEE (reference sequence). The length of the CDR3 is 16 residues. The data belong to a study of blood T cell repertoires in COVID-19. Whole-study context: Samples taken during acute and convalescent COVID-19 were collected in the United States, Italy and Spain. PBMCs, B-cell-depleted T cells, or T cells provided the cDNA or gDNA that made up the material.

As originally analysed: Reference gene primer amplification gave estimated nucleated cell counts. TCRdb's copy holds only in-frame clones and misses some; the assay was immunoSEQ multiplex PCR. V and J calls and clone size are copied from that table; D and trimming were computed from the DNA. The sample lists roughly 250,000 clones; approximately 91% were seen once. The rearrangement links TRBV5-4 to TRBJ2-3; 7 nucleotides match TRBD1. The receptor's source is a woman between 25 and 40 years old with acute or convalescent COVID-19. The sample comprised peripheral blood. The CDR3 protein is CASSLEGAMATDTQYF. The CDR3 nucleotides are TGTGCCAGCAGCTTGGAGGGGGCTATGGCCACAGATACGCAGTATTTT.